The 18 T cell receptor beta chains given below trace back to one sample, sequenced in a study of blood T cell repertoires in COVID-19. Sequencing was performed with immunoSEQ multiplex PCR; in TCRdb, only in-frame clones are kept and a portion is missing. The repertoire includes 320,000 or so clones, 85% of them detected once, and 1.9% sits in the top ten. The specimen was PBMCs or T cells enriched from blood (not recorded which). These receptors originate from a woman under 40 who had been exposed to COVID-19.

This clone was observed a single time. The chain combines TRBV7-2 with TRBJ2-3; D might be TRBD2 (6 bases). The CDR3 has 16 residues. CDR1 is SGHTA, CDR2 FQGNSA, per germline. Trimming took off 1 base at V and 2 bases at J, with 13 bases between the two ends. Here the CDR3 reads CASSLVPGSYTDTQYF. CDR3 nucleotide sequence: TGTGCCAGCAGCTTAGTTCCCGGGAGCTACACAGATACGCAGTATTTT.

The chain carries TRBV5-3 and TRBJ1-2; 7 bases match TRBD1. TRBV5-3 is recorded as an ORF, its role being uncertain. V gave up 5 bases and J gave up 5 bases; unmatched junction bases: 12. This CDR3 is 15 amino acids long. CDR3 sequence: CARRPSYRGRYGYTF. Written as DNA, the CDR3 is TGTGCCAGAAGGCCCTCGTACAGGGGTCGGTATGGCTACACCTTC.

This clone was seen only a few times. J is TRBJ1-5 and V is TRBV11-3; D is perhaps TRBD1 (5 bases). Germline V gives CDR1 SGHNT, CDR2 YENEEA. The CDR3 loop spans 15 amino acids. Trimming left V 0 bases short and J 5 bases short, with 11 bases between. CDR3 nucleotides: TGTGCCAGCAGCTTAGATTCGGGAGGGGATCAGCCCCAGCATTTT. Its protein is CASSLDSGGDQPQHF. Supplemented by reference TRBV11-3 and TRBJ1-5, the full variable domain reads EAGVVQSPRYKIIEKKQPVAFWCNPISGHNTLYWYLQNLGQGPELLIRYENEEAVDDSQLPKDRFSAERLKGVDSTLKIQPAELGDSAVYLCASSLDSGGDQPQHFGDGTRLSIL.

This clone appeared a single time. The CDR3 is CASSFPDRGSYNEQFF. The CDR3 DNA reads TGTGCCAGCAGCTTTCCGGACAGGGGTAGCTACAATGAGCAGTTCTTC. The J gene is TRBJ2-1, the V gene TRBV5-5; 9 bases match TRBD1. J gave up 3 bases and V 2 bases, and 6 bases lay outside the gene matches. Per the germline V gene, CDR1 is SGHKS and CDR2 is YYEKEE (reference sequence). This CDR3 comprises 16 residues.

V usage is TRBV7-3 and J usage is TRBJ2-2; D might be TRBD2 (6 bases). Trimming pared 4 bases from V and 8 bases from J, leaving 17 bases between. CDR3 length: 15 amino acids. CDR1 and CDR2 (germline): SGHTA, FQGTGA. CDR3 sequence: CASSSSGRSGGELFF. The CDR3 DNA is TGTGCCAGCAGCTCGAGCGGGCGGTCGGGTGGGGAGCTGTTTTTT.

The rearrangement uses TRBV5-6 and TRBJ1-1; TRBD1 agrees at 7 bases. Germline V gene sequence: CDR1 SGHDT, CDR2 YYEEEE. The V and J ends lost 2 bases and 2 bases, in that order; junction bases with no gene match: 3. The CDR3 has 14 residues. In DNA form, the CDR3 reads TGTGCCAGCAGCTTCGGGACAGTAAACACTGAAGCTTTCTTT. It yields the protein CASSFGTVNTEAFF.

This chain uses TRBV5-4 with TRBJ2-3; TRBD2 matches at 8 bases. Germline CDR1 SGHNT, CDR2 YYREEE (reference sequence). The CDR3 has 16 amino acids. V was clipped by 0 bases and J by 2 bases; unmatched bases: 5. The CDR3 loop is CASSLGTSGYTDTQYF. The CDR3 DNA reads TGTGCCAGCAGCTTGGGAACTAGCGGTTACACAGATACGCAGTATTTT.

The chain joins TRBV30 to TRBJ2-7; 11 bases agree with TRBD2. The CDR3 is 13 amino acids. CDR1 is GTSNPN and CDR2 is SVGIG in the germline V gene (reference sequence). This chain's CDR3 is CSTGTSGSYEQYF. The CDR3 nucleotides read TGTAGCACGGGGACTAGCGGATCCTACGAGCAGTACTTC.

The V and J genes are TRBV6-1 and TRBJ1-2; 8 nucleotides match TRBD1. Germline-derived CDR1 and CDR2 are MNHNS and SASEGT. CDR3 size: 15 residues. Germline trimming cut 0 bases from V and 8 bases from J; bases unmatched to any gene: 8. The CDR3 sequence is CASSEAAGGLSGYTF. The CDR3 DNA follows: TGTGCCAGCAGTGAAGCTGCAGGGGGCTTATCGGGCTACACCTTC.

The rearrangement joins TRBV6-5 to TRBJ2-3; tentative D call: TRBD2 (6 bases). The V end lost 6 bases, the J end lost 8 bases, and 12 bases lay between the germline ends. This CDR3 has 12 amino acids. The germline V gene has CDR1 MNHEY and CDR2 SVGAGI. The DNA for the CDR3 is TGTGCCAGCAGGGACGGGGGAGCTACGCAGTATTTT. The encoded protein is CASRDGGATQYF.

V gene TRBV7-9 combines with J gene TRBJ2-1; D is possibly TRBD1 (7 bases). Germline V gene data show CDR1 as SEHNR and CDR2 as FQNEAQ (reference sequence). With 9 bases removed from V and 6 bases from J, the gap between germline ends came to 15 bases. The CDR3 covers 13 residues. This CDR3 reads CARGGGMGNEQFF. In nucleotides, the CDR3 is TGTGCCAGAGGGGGCGGGATGGGCAATGAGCAGTTCTTC.

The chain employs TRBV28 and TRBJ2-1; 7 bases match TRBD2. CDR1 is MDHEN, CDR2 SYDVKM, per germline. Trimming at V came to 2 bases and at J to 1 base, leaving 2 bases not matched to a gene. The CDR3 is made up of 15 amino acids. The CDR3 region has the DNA TGTGCCAGCAGTTTAGGGGAGGGGTCCTACAATGAGCAGTTCTTC. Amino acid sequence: CASSLGEGSYNEQFF.

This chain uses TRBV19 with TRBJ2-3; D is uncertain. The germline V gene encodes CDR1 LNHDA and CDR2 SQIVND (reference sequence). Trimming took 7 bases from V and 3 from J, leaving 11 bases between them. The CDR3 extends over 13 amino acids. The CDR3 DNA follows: TGTGCCAGTAATAAGTTTGCGACAGATACGCAGTATTTT. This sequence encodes CASNKFATDTQYF.

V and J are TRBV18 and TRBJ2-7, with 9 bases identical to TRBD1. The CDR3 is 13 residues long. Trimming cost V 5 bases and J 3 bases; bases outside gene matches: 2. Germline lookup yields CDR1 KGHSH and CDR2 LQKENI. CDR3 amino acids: CASSLGQGYEQYF. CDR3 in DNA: TGTGCCAGCTCATTGGGACAGGGCTACGAGCAGTACTTC.

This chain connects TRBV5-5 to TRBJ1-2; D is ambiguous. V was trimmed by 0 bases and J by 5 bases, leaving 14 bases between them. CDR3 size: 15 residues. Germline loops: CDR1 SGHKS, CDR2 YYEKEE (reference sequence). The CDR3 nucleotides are TGTGCCAGCAGCTTGGATTTAGGTAGCAGATATGGCTACACCTTC. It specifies CASSLDLGSRYGYTF.

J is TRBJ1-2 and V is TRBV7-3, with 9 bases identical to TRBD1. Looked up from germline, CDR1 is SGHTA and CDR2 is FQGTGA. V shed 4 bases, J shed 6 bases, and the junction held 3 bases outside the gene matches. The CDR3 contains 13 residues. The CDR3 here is CASSSGQGHGYTF. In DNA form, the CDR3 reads TGTGCCAGCAGCTCCGGACAGGGGCATGGCTACACCTTC. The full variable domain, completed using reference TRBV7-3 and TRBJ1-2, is GAGVSQTPSNKVTEKGKYVELRCDPISGHTALYWYRQSLGQGPEFLIYFQGTGAADDSGLPNDRFFAVRPEGSVSTLKIQRTERGDSAVYLCASSSGQGHGYTFGSGTRLTVV.

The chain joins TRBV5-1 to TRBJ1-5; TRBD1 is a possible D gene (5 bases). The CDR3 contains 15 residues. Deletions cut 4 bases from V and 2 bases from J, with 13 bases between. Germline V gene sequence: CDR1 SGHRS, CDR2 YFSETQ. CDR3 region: CASSVGGVGNQPQHF. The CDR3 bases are TGCGCCAGCAGCGTTGGAGGGGTCGGCAATCAGCCCCAGCATTTT. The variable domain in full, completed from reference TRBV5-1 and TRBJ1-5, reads KAGVTQTPRYLIKTRGQQVTLSCSPISGHRSVSWYQQTPGQGLQFLFEYFSETQRNKGNFPGRFSGRQFSNSRSEMNVSTLELGDSALYLCASSVGGVGNQPQHFGDGTRLSIL.

CDR3 sequence (DNA): TGTGCCAGCAGTTTCGCTAGGGGCGCAGAGAACACTGAAGCTTTCTTT. Its protein is CASSFARGAENTEAFF. The chain is built from TRBV28 and TRBJ1-1; maybe TRBD1 (5 bases). V shed 3 bases and J shed 1 base, with 15 bases lying between them. CDR3 length: 16 amino acids. Germline V gives CDR1 MDHEN, CDR2 SYDVKM.